Below are 25 T cell receptor beta chains sequenced from a single sample in a study of T-cell memory formation after mild COVID-19. MiXCR, applied by TCRdb to the 5' RACE reads, yields one record per CDR3 protein. The table has 250,000 to 300,000 distinct CDR3 sequences, 15% to 20% seen once. The sample taken for sequencing was PBMCs or a T cell subset sorted from them (not recorded which). The receptors were gathered from a man between 18 and 29 years old who had mild COVID-19 (a few samples of this study predate the infection). Cell type and time point are not known.

This clonotype has at least ten counts. This sequence joins TRBV20-1 and TRBJ2-3; D is perhaps TRBD2 (7 bases). Trimming took 6 bases from V and 1 from J, leaving 11 bases between them. The CDR3 contains 13 residues. Germline lookup yields CDR1 DFQATT and CDR2 SNEGSKA (reference sequence). The CDR3 loop is CSAGGGGTDTQYF. CDR3 bases: TGCAGTGCAGGGGGGGGTGGCACAGATACGCAGTATTTT.

The chain joins TRBV5-1 to TRBJ1-1; TRBD1 might be the D (6 bases). The germline V and J ends were trimmed by 3 bases and 4 bases, with 13 bases remaining between them. This CDR3 comprises 14 residues. CDR1 is SGHRS and CDR2 is YFSETQ in the germline V gene. The CDR3 DNA follows: TGCGCCAGCAGCTCGAACAGGGTTTTCACTGAAGCTTTCTTT. Amino acids: CASSSNRVFTEAFF.

V usage is TRBV5-8 and J usage is TRBJ2-7; either TRBD1 or TRBD2 may supply D (5 bases each). Germline CDR1 is SGHTS and CDR2 is YDEGEE. V was shortened by 3 bases and J by 2 bases, with 12 bases between the two germline ends. This CDR3 region has 14 residues. CDR3 region: CASSSTLGAYEQYF. CDR3 nucleotide sequence: TGTGCCAGCAGCTCTACTTTGGGGGCCTACGAGCAGTACTTC.

This clonotype has only a few counts. CDR3 nucleotide sequence: TGCAGTGCTATTGCGGCGGAGGAGATCACAGATACGCAGTATTTT. Translation: CSAIAAEEITDTQYF. The chain links TRBV20-1 to TRBJ2-3; TRBD2 might be the D (5 bases). In germline, CDR1 is DFQATT, CDR2 SNEGSKA (reference sequence). The V gene lost 4 bases and the J gene lost 2 bases, with 16 bases spanning the gap. CDR3 length: 15 amino acids.

This clonotype was recorded a few times. This chain links TRBV7-3 with TRBJ2-3; 11 bases are shared with TRBD2. The CDR3 loop spans 17 amino acids. Germline loops: CDR1 SGHTA, CDR2 FQGTGA. V trimming: 5 bases; J trimming: 4 bases; junction bases outside the gene matches: 11. The CDR3 nucleotides are TGTGCCAGCAGCCTGACCCCACTAGCGGGGGTCCCAGATACGCAGTATTTT. Residues: CASSLTPLAGVPDTQYF.

This clonotype has more than one count but fewer than ten. The chain uses TRBV20-1 and TRBJ1-1; unclear D gene. V was shortened by 1 base and J by 4 bases, with 10 bases between the two germline ends. CDR3 length: 13 residues. Germline V gives CDR1 DFQATT, CDR2 SNEGSKA (reference sequence). CDR3 sequence reads: CSARAGGGTEAFF. As DNA, the CDR3 is TGCAGTGCTAGAGCTGGAGGAGGCACTGAAGCTTTCTTT.

This chain connects TRBV5-6 to TRBJ1-2; the D gene is possibly TRBD1 (6 bases). The CDR3 has 15 residues. Looked up from germline, CDR1 is SGHDT and CDR2 is YYEEEE. V lost 0 bases to trimming and J lost 5 bases, with 14 bases between them. The CDR3 coding sequence is TGTGCCAGCAGCTTGGTAGGACAGCCGGTTTATGGCTACACCTTC. Translation: CASSLVGQPVYGYTF.

This clonotype was found a few times. The chain carries TRBV5-1 and TRBJ2-2; TRBD1 matches 10 bases. Germline lookup yields CDR1 SGHRS and CDR2 YFSETQ. Germline trimming cut 4 bases from V and 1 base from J; bases unmatched to any gene: 4. The CDR3 is made up of 16 amino acids. The CDR3 nucleotides are TGCGCCAGCAGCGAGCGGGACAGGGGGAACACCGGGGAGCTGTTTTTT. The encoded protein is CASSERDRGNTGELFF.

This clonotype was seen just once. The V call is TRBV11-3, the J call TRBJ2-3, with D possibly TRBD2 on 7 matching bases. Germline V lookup: CDR1 SGHNT, CDR2 YENEEA. The CDR3 runs 14 residues. The ends were cut back, 6 bases at V and 6 bases at J, with 16 bases in the middle. CDR3: CASSDRGAGDTQYF. CDR3 in DNA: TGTGCCAGCAGTGATCGGGGGGCCGGGGATACGCAGTATTTT.

This clonotype was recorded many times. This chain joins TRBV7-7 and TRBJ2-1, with 7 bases matching TRBD2. The germline V gene has CDR1 SSHAT and CDR2 FNYEAQ (reference sequence). J was trimmed by 9 bases and V by 5 bases; bases with no gene match: 1. There are 11 residues in the CDR3. The CDR3 region is CASSGGGEQFF. The CDR3 nucleotides are TGTGCCAGCAGCGGCGGGGGTGAGCAGTTCTTC.

The table lists this clonotype with a few counts. The chain couples TRBV29-1 to TRBJ2-7; TRBD2 might be the D (5 bases). The V end was cut by 4 bases, the J end by 6 bases, with 16 bases between. The CDR3 has 13 residues. Germline loops: CDR1 SQVTM, CDR2 ANQGSEA. CDR3 DNA: TGCAGCGTTGGCGGGCCGGCGGGCTCCGAGCAGTACTTC. Translation: CSVGGPAGSEQYF.

This clonotype was counted a few times. The chain joins TRBV27 to TRBJ2-7; D not certain. V lost 5 bases and J lost 7, with 18 bases in between. CDR1 and CDR2 (germline): MNHEY, SMNVEV (reference sequence). CDR3 size: 14 residues. CDR3 coding DNA: TGTGCCAGCAGTCCAAAGGACGGCGGCTGGGAGCAGTACGTC. As protein: CASSPKDGGWEQYV.

This clonotype was detected a few times. V and J are TRBV11-3 and TRBJ2-3; D gene ambiguous. The germline CDR1 and CDR2 sequences are SGHNT and YENEEA. The CDR3 extends over 12 amino acids. V was pared by 6 bases and J by 6 bases, with 10 bases between. The CDR3 DNA reads as TGTGCCAGCAGTTTCGGGTTGGATACGCAGTATTTT. This codes for CASSFGLDTQYF.

In its sample, this clonotype was seen a few times. The chain carries TRBV12-3 or TRBV12-4 and TRBJ1-5; weak D call: TRBD1 (5 bases). The CDR3 covers 14 residues. Trimming removed 3 bases from V and 10 bases from J, with 16 bases in between. The CDR3 region has the DNA TGTGCCAGCAGTTTTGGGGACGGGGGTCGACCCCAGCATTTT. It is translated as CASSFGDGGRPQHF.

DNA of the CDR3: TGTGCCAGCAGCTTGGGGGGACAGGGATACACTGAAGCTTTCTTT. This sequence encodes CASSLGGQGYTEAFF. V gene TRBV5-4 combines with J gene TRBJ1-1, with TRBD1 matching over 9 bases. With V trimmed by 0 bases and J by 3 bases, 3 bases remained unmatched. The CDR3 has 15 amino acids. Germline V gene sequence: CDR1 SGHNT, CDR2 YYREEE (reference sequence).

J is TRBJ2-1 and V is TRBV12-3 or TRBV12-4, with 15 bases lining up with TRBD2. V dropped 5 bases and J dropped 8; count of bases not matched to a gene: 4. This CDR3 contains 15 residues. The CDR3 coding sequence is TGTGCCAGCAGTAGGGGACTAGCGGGGGGACATGAGCAGTTCTTC. Amino acids: CASSRGLAGGHEQFF.

CDR3: CASSRLPQGVNYGYTF. Here the CDR3 DNA reads TGTGCCAGCAGCCGACTCCCACAGGGGGTGAACTATGGCTACACCTTC. The chain joins TRBV3-1 to TRBJ1-2; 8 bases align to TRBD1. The CDR3 sequence is 16 residues long. With 4 bases clipped from V and 2 bases from J, the junction kept 9 bases outside the gene matches. Germline loops: CDR1 LGHDT, CDR2 YNNKEL (reference sequence).

This clonotype turned up a few times. The rearrangement uses TRBV7-2 and TRBJ1-5; TRBD1 is a possible D gene (5 bases). Germline CDR1 reads SGHTA; CDR2 reads FQGNSA. Trimming removed 5 bases from V and 6 bases from J, with 14 bases in between. CDR3 length: 14 amino acids. CDR3 loop: CASSPNGGSQPQHF. CDR3 DNA: TGTGCCAGCAGCCCGAACGGGGGGAGTCAGCCCCAGCATTTT.

J is TRBJ2-3 and V is TRBV11-1, with TRBD2 as a possible D gene (6 bases). V dropped 5 bases and J dropped 1 base, with 13 bases sitting between them. CDR1 and CDR2 (germline): SGHAT, FQDESV (reference sequence). The CDR3 covers 15 residues. The CDR3 nucleotides read TGTGCCAGCAGCCCCCGGCAGCGGGGCACAGATACGCAGTATTTT. Translated: CASSPRQRGTDTQYF.

In this sample, this clonotype turned up many times. The gene calls are TRBV4-2 and TRBJ2-1, with D maybe TRBD2 (5 bases). CDR1 and CDR2 (germline): LGHNA, YNFKEQ. This CDR3 contains 13 residues. V lost 4 bases and J lost 8, with 12 bases in between. The CDR3 reads CASSPRMGDEQFF. The CDR3 region has the DNA TGTGCCAGCAGCCCGAGGATGGGAGATGAGCAGTTCTTC.

This sequence joins TRBV20-1 and TRBJ2-3, with D perhaps matching TRBD1 or TRBD2 (6 bases each). The CDR3 covers 15 residues. The V gene lost 0 bases and the J gene lost 5 bases, with 15 bases spanning the gap. Per germline, CDR1 DFQATT and CDR2 SNEGSKA (reference sequence). CDR3 bases: TGCAGTGCTAGAGATCTCGGGGGCCAGGGAGATACGCAGTATTTT. Its protein product is CSARDLGGQGDTQYF.

This CDR3 is CASSLTGQQRQYF. The CDR3 DNA follows: TGTGCCAGCAGTTTAACGGGACAACAACGGCAGTACTTC. The V and J genes are TRBV12-3 or TRBV12-4 and TRBJ2-7, with D perhaps TRBD1 (6 bases). The CDR3 has 13 residues. V lost 2 bases and J 9 bases, leaving 14 bases between the germline ends.

This clonotype was seen many times. The chain employs TRBV4-1 and TRBJ1-3; possible D gene TRBD1, 5 bases. Germline V lookup: CDR1 MGHRA, CDR2 YSYEKL. V lost 4 bases to trimming and J lost 3 bases, with 13 bases between them. The CDR3 is 15 amino acids. This CDR3 is CASSRYRDYGNTIYF. The CDR3 bases are TGCGCCAGCAGCCGCTACCGGGACTATGGAAACACCATATATTTT.

This clonotype turned up a few times. The chain couples TRBV10-3 to TRBJ2-1; 9 bases match TRBD1. The CDR3 loop spans 16 amino acids. Germline CDR1 is ENHRY and CDR2 is SYGVKD. With 6 bases clipped from V and 4 bases from J, the junction kept 10 bases outside the gene matches. CDR3 loop: CAIRDMGQGVYNEQFF. The CDR3 DNA sequence: TGTGCCATCAGGGATATGGGACAGGGTGTATACAATGAGCAGTTCTTC.

The chain is built from TRBV7-8 and TRBJ1-1; D possibly corresponds to TRBD1 (5 bases). CDR3 size: 14 residues. V dropped 5 bases and J dropped 2 bases, with 12 bases sitting between them. Germline V gene sequence: CDR1 SGHVS, CDR2 FQNEAQ. In nucleotides, the CDR3 is TGTGCCAGCAGCCCGAGACAGAGTAACACTGAAGCTTTCTTT. Amino acid sequence: CASSPRQSNTEAFF.